A selection of T cell receptor beta chains follows, all from one sample in a study of OX40 agonist ivuxolimab in advanced cancers. Profiling relied on immunoSEQ multiplex PCR, and the TCRdb table lists in-frame clones only, not all of them. The data contain about 73,000 clones, roughly 88% of them singletons. The sequences come from CD4+ or CD8+ T cells sorted from blood, collected in a trial of the OX40 agonist ivuxolimab. These receptors all stem from an adult with an advanced solid tumor such as melanoma, head and neck, liver or kidney cancer. CDR3s include the opening cysteine and the closing phenylalanine or tryptophan. The D gene is left open where the match is weak. Expanded clones get a size class; other rows say once, few or many, or leave the size out.

NA,NA,TRBJ1-5,TRBV25-1,CASQEGNQPQHF,TGTGCCAGCCAAGAGGGGAATCAGCCCCAGCATTTT
NA,NA,TRBJ2-5,TRBV10-3,CAISDPAGVETQYF,TGTGCCATCAGTGACCCAGCCGGGGTAGAGACCCAGTACTTC
NA,NA,TRBJ1-4,TRBV5-1,CASSTGTLEKLFF,TGCGCCAGCTCTACCGGGACCCTTGAAAAACTGTTTTTT
NA,NA,TRBJ2-3,TRBV5-1,CASSPQGAFVQTSTDTQYF,TGCGCCAGCAGCCCCCAAGGCGCCTTCGTCCAAACTAGCACAGATACGCAGTATTTT
NA,NA,TRBJ2-1,TRBV5-1,CASSLGAIPYNEQFF,TGCGCCAGCAGCTTGGGGGCGATCCCCTACAATGAGCAGTTCTTC
NA,TRBD1,TRBJ1-2,TRBV7-2,CASSPRTGVDYGYTF,TGTGCCAGCAGCCCAAGGACAGGGGTGGACTATGGCTACACCTTC
NA,NA,TRBJ2-3,TRBV11-2,CASSLVGDTQYF,TGTGCCAGCAGCTTAGTGGGGGATACGCAGTATTTT
NA,NA,TRBJ1-1,TRBV10-1,CASSESWDTEAFF,TGCGCCAGCAGTGAGTCCTGGGACACTGAAGCTTTCTTT
NA,TRBD1,TRBJ1-1,TRBV5-1,CASRLDKGAAFF,TGCGCCAGCAGGCTCGACAAGGGGGCAGCTTTCTTT
NA,TRBD2,TRBJ2-5,TRBV28,CASSSGEETQYF,TGTGCCAGCAGTAGCGGGGAAGAGACCCAGTACTTC
NA,TRBD1,TRBJ2-7,TRBV6-5,CASSYVRGQGAEQYF,TGTGCCAGCAGTTACGTCCGGGGTCAGGGGGCCGAGCAGTACTTC
NA,NA,TRBJ2-7,TRBV2,CASRSDTALGEQYF,TGTGCCAGCAGATCAGACACCGCCCTGGGGGAGCAGTACTTC
once,NA,TRBJ2-1,TRBV10-3,CAIRGSSYNEQFF,TGTGCCATCAGGGGGAGCTCCTACAATGAGCAGTTCTTC
NA,TRBD1,TRBJ1-2,TRBV9,CASSVATGVGGYTF,TGTGCCAGCAGCGTAGCCACAGGGGTGGGCGGCTACACCTTC
NA,NA,TRBJ2-1,TRBV11-2,CASRPLTGYNEQFF,TGTGCCAGCCGCCCACTCACAGGCTACAATGAGCAGTTCTTC
NA,NA,TRBJ2-7,TRBV5-4,CASSLGGSGEQYF,TGTGCCAGCAGCTTGGGGGGGTCCGGCGAGCAGTACTTC
once,TRBD2,TRBJ2-1,TRBV11-2,CASSLPGLAGASEQFF,TGTGCCAGCAGCTTACCAGGGCTAGCGGGGGCTAGTGAGCAGTTCTTC
NA,NA,TRBJ1-1,TRBV18,CASSPTTRNTEAFF,TGTGCCAGCTCACCAACGACGAGGAACACTGAAGCTTTCTTT
NA,TRBD1,TRBJ1-2,TRBV7-8,CASSPGQGYGYTF,TGTGCCAGCAGCCCCGGACAGGGCTATGGCTACACCTTC
NA,NA,TRBJ1-2,TRBV2,CASSARRNYGYTF,TGTGCCAGCAGTGCGCGCAGAAACTATGGCTACACCTTC
few,NA,TRBJ1-1,TRBV30,CAAGDGTDTEAFF,TGTGCCGCCGGGGACGGTACCGACACTGAAGCTTTCTTT
NA,NA,TRBJ1-1,TRBV7-9,CASSLAASLNTEAFF,TGTGCCAGCAGCTTAGCAGCCAGCCTGAACACTGAAGCTTTCTTT
once,NA,TRBJ2-3,TRBV15,CATSRGRSGTDTQYF,TGTGCCACCAGCAGGGGAAGGTCGGGCACAGATACGCAGTATTTT
NA,TRBD2,TRBJ2-3,TRBV2,CASSRGLAGWGDTQYF,TGTGCCAGCAGTCGTGGACTAGCGGGGTGGGGAGATACGCAGTATTTT
few,NA,TRBJ1-6,TRBV2,CASREGGSSPLHF,TGTGCCAGCAGGGAGGGGGGGAGTTCACCCCTCCACTTT